The T cell receptor (beta chain) under discussion was sequenced for a study of cytomegalovirus exposure and HLA in healthy donors. As regards this clone: Its antigen is unknown.

Study findings and constraints: By HLA locus, TCR association rates varied in a later analysis, with DRB1 showing the most and HLA-C the fewest. Sequencing artifact likely explains a cluster of highly shared sequence variants. A later analysis found common viral pathogens apparently linked to several of the most significant clusters. TCR beta V segments were, for the most part, productive about 90% or about 30% of the time in an earlier analysis.

V shed 6 bases and J shed 5 bases, with 9 bases lying between them. CDR1 is SGHDT and CDR2 is YYEEEE in the germline V gene. The CDR3 is made up of 12 amino acids. It was with 60 Vbeta and 13 Jbeta primers that the PCR ran. Using immunoSEQ multiplex PCR, the repertoire was profiled, and TCRdb retains in-frame clones only, with some absent. The sample records some 120,000 clones, around 80% being singletons. The source material was PBMCs. The TCR was taken from a man in his fifties in good health and CMV-seronegative. This rearrangement joins TRBV5-6 to TRBJ2-1, with TRBD2 as a possible D gene (6 bases). CDR3 region: CASTGDHNEQFF. DNA for the CDR3: TGTGCCAGCACGGGGGATCACAATGAGCAGTTCTTC.